Included here is one TCR beta chain sequence, with context. It lacks a known antigen. Per-nucleotide qualities are absent, and no much larger clonotype sits a single base away. V gives up 4 bases and J gives up 5 bases, and the segment between their germline ends measures 12 bases. The CDR3 has 14 amino acids, counting the end cysteine and phenylalanine. Only the CDR3 DNA stays, 42 bases, in frame from base 1. In the germline V gene, CDR1 corresponds to SGDLS and CDR2 to YYNGEE. Donors were healthy HIV-negative adults with no recently reported acute infections or vaccinations. Every donor was a Caucasian adult living in Nashville, Tennessee, USA. CD8 memory samples consisted of magnetically selected CD45RO+ cells combined with CCR7-negative CD45RA+ effector memory (TemRA) cells. Blood was collected by leukapheresis, and PBMCs were isolated by Ficoll-Histopaque density gradient centrifugation and then cryopreserved in liquid nitrogen vapor phase. Analytical flow cytometry was used to check the purity and quantity of every magnetically sorted T cell population. Each sorted fraction had its genomic DNA isolated and then quantified by UV absorbance on a Nanodrop 2000c.

This sample stems from a study of shared clonotypes between healthy human individuals (dated by TCRdb to 2018 to 2020). Study-level background: Two women and three men aged 18 to 49 years were included in the cohort. For each donor, CD4 naive and CD4 memory were each given three plates, CD8 naive was given two plates, and CD8 memory was given one plate. Blood TCR repertoires of about 5 healthy adults were deeply sequenced to estimate repertoire size and the extent of clonotype sharing between individuals. Libraries were prepared and TCR repertoires were sequenced by different laboratories using diverse techniques, in order to increase sequencing depth and limit assay-specific biases. Between about 0.94 and 8.9 billion PBMCs per donor were obtained by leukapheresis.

What the work shows at the level of the full study, not this receptor alone: Pairwise subsampling led to the expectation that sequencing depth would affect the degree of clonotype sharing among donors. Approximately 4.8% of naive CD4, 3.5% of naive CD8, 2% to 2.5% of memory CD4, and about 0.4% of memory CD8 clonotypes were shared across several donors. Naive subsets generally had larger estimated clonotype richness than memory subsets. Incomplete sequencing was indicated by rarefaction of sorted-subset datasets, despite the large sequencing depth. Compared with non-shared clonotypes, the clonotypes found in all four sorted-subset donors had higher generation probabilities. Because the study included only a small number of donors, the genetic and exposure-history diversity represented was limited. Sampling was restricted to blood, and TCR repertoires in tissue are likely to differ from TCR repertoires in blood.

Using the deep immunoSEQ assay, multiplex PCR amplified TCR CDR3 regions from genomic DNA. Genomic DNA extracted from each cell subset was distributed evenly over all wells of several immunoSEQ 96-well plates, and each plate served as one replicate. For sorted subsets, each replicate PCR was loaded with 200 ng genomic DNA, equivalent to 30,000 or so T cell genomes. Purified libraries were quantified with a Qubit 3.0 fluorometer, sized on a Bioanalyzer 2100, and re-quantified with the KAPA Library Quantification kit. A separate single-read 150-cycle Illumina NextSeq 550 flow cell was used to sequence each immunoSEQ 96-well plate. The source study handled its data this way. Because the immunoSEQ output held only junctional sequences and lacked quality scores, the filtering could not match the filtering applied to full-length reads. To assign V/J genes and CDR3, sequences were annotated using PyIR, a Python wrapper for IgBLAST v1.9, with IMGT germline references. Reads were filtered out if the reads had weak V/J assignments (E-value above 1e-6), no CDR3, stop codons, out-of-frame junctions, or ambiguous translated residues. V3J clonotypes were defined as sequences sharing an identical inferred V gene, J gene, and CDR3 amino acid sequence. The percentage overlap between two repertoires was calculated by dividing the number of shared unique clonotypes by the size of the smaller repertoire. Repertoire richness was assessed with RTK rarefaction, the Chao1 estimator, and Recon v2.1 estimates of unobserved clonotypes. Generation probabilities for all TCRbeta clonotypes obtained by the gDNA method from a handful of donors were computed using OLGA. What TCRdb holds here is the immuneACCESS table cut down to in-frame rearrangements. Part of the clones is not present; checked against another copy, under half of the missing clones reflect an unresolved V gene, and the others are unexplained. For V, J and clone size, that table is used; D and trimming come from the DNA. The sample table holds roughly 100,000 clones, of which about 66% were seen once. Around 24% of the sample belongs to the ten largest clones.

The sequenced material came from memory CD8+ T cells sorted from blood. This specimen's cell subset or site label, per the study, means: CD45RO+ cells pooled with CCR7-negative TemRA cells. This chain is built from TRBV9 and TRBJ1-4; the D gene cannot be resolved reliably. This receptor was obtained from a woman younger than 45 in good health. The bases are TGTGCCAGCAGCCATGGAGGAACGAATGAAAAACTGTTTTTT. This sequence encodes CASSHGGTNEKLFF.